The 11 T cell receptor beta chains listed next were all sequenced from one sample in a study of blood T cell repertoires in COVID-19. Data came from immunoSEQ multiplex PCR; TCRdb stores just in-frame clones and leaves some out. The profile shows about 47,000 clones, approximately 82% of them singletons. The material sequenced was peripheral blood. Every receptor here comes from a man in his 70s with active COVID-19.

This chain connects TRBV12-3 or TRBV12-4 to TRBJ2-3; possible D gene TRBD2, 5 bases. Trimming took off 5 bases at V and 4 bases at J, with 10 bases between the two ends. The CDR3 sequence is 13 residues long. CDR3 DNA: TGTGCCAGCAGTCCACTAGGTCCAGATACGCAGTATTTT. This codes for CASSPLGPDTQYF.

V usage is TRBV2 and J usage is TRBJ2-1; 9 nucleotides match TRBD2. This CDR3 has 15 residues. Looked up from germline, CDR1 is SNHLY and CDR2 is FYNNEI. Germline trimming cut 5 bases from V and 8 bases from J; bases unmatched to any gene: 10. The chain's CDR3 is CASSLVSGGGDEQFF. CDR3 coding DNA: TGTGCCAGCAGTTTGGTTAGCGGGGGAGGGGATGAGCAGTTCTTC. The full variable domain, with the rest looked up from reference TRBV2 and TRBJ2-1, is EPEVTQTPSHQVTQMGQEVILRCVPISNHLYFYWYRQILGQKVEFLVSFYNNEISEKSEIFDDQFSVERPDGSNFTLKIRSTKLEDSAMYFCASSLVSGGGDEQFFGPGTRLTVL.

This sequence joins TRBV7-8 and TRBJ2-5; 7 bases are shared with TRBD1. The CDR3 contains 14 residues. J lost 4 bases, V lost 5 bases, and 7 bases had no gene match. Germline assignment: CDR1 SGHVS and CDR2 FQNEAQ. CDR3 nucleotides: TGTGCCAGCAGCCTAGGGGGCGACTCAGAGACCCAGTACTTC. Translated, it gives CASSLGGDSETQYF.

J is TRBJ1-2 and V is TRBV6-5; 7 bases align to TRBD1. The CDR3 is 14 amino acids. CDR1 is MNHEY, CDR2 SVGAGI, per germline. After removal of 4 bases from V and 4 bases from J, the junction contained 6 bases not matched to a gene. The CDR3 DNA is TGTGCCAGCAGTTCCACGGACAGGATCTATGGCTACACCTTC. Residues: CASSSTDRIYGYTF.

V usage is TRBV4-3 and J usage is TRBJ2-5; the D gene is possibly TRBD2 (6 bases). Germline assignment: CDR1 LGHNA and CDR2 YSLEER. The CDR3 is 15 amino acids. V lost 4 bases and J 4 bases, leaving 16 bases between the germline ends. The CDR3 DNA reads TGCGCCAGCAGCCCCTCGCTAGCGAAAGTAGAGACCCAGTACTTC. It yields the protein CASSPSLAKVETQYF.

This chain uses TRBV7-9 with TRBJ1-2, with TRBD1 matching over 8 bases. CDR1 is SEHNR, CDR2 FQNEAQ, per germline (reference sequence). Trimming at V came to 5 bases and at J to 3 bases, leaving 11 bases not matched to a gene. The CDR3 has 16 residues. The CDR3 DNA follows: TGTGCCAGCAGCCTGCAATTAGACAGGGGTGACTATGGCTACACCTTC. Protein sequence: CASSLQLDRGDYGYTF.

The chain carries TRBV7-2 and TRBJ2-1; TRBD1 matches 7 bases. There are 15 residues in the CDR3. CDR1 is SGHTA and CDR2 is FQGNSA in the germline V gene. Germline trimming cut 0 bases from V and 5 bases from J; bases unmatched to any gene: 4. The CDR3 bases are TGTGCCAGCAGCTTAGCCGTCGGGACAGACAATGAGCAGTTCTTC. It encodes CASSLAVGTDNEQFF.

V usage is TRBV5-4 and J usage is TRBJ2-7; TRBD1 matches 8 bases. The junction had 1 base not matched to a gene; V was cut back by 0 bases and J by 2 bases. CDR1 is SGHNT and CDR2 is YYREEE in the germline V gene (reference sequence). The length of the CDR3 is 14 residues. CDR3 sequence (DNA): TGTGCCAGCAGCTTGGGGGACAGGACCTACGAGCAGTACTTC. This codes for CASSLGDRTYEQYF.

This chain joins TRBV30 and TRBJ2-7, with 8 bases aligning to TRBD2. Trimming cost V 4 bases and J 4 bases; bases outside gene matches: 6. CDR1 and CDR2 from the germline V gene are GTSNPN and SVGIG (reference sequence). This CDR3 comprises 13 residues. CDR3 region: CAWTKRGMYEQYF. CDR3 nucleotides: TGTGCCTGGACCAAGCGGGGGATGTACGAGCAGTACTTC.

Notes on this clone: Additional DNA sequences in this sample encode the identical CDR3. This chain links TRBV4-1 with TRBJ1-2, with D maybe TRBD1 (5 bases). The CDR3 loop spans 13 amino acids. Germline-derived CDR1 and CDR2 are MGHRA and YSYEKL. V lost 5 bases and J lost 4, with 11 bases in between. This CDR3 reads CASSVGGAYGYTF. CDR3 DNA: TGCGCCAGCAGCGTCGGAGGGGCCTATGGCTACACCTTC.

In DNA form, the CDR3 reads TGCAGCGTGGGGGGGGGAGCATACCTGTACGAGCAGTACTTC. Translating it yields CSVGGGAYLYEQYF. This chain links TRBV29-1 with TRBJ2-7; 7 bases fit TRBD2. The CDR3 extends over 14 amino acids. Germline trimming cut 6 bases from V and 4 bases from J; bases unmatched to any gene: 12. CDR1 SQVTM and CDR2 ANQGSEA come from the germline V gene.